The present T cell receptor (beta chain) was sequenced within a study of cytomegalovirus exposure and HLA in healthy donors. Overall study results and limits: Researchers counted some 150 TCR beta chains as cytomegalovirus-associated.

Both 60 Vbeta primers and 13 Jbeta primers went into the PCR. Authors' methods: Unique TCR beta chains numbered approximately 76 million in a later analysis, with roughly 10 million shared. Only in-frame clones appear in the TCRdb table, and some are missing; sequencing was by immunoSEQ multiplex PCR. Clonal size and the V and J genes are those of that table, whereas D and trimming came from the DNA. The table includes over 150,000 clones, about 82% detected once. The CDR3 sequence is 14 residues long. Trimming cost V 2 bases and J 4 bases, with 10 bases left between them. Per the germline V gene, CDR1 is SEHNR and CDR2 is FQNEAQ (reference sequence). This clone has only a few counts. The antigen is unknown.

The chain carries TRBV7-9 and TRBJ2-3; TRBD1 is a possible D gene (8 bases). The sequenced sample was PBMCs. This sequence originates from a woman in her fifties or sixties in good health and CMV-seropositive. CDR3 residues: CASSLTGGADTQYF. CDR3 DNA sequence: TGTGCCAGCAGCTTAACAGGGGGGGCAGATACGCAGTATTTT.